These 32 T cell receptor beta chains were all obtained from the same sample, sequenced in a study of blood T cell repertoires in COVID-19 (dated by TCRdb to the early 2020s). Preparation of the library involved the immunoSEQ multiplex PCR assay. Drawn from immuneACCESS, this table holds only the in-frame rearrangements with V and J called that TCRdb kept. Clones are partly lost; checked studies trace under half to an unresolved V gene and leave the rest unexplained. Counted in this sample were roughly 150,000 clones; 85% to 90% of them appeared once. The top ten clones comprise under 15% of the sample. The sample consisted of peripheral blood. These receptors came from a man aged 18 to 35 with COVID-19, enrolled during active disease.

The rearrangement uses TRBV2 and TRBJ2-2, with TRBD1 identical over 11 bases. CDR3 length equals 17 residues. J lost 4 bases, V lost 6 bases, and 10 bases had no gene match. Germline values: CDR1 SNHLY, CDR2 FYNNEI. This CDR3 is CASRYRDRGSPTGELFF. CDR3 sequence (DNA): TGTGCCAGCAGATATCGGGACAGGGGGAGTCCCACCGGGGAGCTGTTTTTT.

The CDR3, as DNA: TGTGCTTTGGGGGGGCAAAAAAAGACTGAAGCTTTCTTT. Protein product: CALGGQKKTEAFF. The rearrangement joins TRBV12-5 to TRBJ1-1; a possible D gene is TRBD1 (6 bases). This CDR3 is built from 13 residues. Looked up from germline, CDR1 is LGHNT and CDR2 is FRNRAP. The V end was cut by 11 bases, the J end by 5 bases, with 18 bases between.

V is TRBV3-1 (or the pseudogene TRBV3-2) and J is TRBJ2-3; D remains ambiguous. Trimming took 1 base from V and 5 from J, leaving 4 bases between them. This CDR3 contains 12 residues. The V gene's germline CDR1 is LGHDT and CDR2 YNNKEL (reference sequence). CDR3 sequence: CASSQGKDTQYF. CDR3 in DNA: TGTGCCAGCAGCCAAGGTAAAGATACGCAGTATTTT.

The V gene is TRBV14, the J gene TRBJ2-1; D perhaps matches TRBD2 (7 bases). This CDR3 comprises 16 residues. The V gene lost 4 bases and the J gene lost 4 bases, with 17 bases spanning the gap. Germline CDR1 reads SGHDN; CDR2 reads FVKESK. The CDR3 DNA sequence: TGTGCCAGCAGCCCCATTCGGGGGGCGGATTACAATGAGCAGTTCTTC. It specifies CASSPIRGADYNEQFF.

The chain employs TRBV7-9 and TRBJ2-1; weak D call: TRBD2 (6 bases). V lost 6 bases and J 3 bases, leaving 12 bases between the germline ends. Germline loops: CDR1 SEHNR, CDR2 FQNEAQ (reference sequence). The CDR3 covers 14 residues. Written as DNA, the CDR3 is TGTGCCAGCAGGGGCGGGATGAACTACAATGAGCAGTTCTTC. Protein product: CASRGGMNYNEQFF.

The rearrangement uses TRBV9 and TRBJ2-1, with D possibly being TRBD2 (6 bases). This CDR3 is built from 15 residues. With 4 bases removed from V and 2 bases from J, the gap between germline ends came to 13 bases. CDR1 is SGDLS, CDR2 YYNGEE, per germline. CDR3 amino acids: CASSTSGAAYNEQFF. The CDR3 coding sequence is TGTGCCAGCAGCACCTCGGGAGCCGCCTACAATGAGCAGTTCTTC.

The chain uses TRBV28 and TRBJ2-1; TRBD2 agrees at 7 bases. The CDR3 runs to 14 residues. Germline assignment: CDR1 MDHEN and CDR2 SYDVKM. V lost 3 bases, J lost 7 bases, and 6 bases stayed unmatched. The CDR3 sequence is CASSLISGANEQFF. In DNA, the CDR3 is TGTGCCAGCAGTTTGATAAGCGGGGCGAATGAGCAGTTCTTC.

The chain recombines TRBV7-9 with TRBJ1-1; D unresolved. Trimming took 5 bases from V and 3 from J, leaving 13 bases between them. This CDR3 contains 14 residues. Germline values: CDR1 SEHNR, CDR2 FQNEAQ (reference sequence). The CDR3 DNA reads TGTGCCAGCAGCCAGGAAGGGAGGGACACTGAAGCTTTCTTT. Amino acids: CASSQEGRDTEAFF. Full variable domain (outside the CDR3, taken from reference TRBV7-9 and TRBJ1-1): DTGVSQNPRHKITKRGQNVTFRCDPISEHNRLYWYRQTLGQGPEFLTYFQNEAQLEKSRLLSDRFSAERPKGSFSTLEIQRTEQGDSAMYLCASSQEGRDTEAFFGQGTRLTVV.

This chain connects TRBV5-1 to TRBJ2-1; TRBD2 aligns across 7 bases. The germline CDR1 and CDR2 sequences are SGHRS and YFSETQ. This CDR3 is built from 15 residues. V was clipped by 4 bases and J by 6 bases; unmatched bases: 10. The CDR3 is CASSITGTNPNEQFF. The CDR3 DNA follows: TGCGCCAGCAGCATCACCGGGACTAATCCCAATGAGCAGTTCTTC.

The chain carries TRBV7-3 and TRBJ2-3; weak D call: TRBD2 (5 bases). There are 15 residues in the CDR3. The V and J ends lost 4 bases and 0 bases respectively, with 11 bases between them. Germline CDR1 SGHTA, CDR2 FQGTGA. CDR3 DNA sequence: TGTGCCAGCAGCTCGGGAAAGACTAGCACAGATACGCAGTATTTT. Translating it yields CASSSGKTSTDTQYF.

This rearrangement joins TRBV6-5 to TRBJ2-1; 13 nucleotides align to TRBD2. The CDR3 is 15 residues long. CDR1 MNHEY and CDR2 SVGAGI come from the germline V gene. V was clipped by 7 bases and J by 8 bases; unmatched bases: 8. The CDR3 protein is CASNTGTSGIYEQFF. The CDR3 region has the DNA TGTGCCAGCAACACCGGGACTAGCGGGATCTATGAGCAGTTCTTC.

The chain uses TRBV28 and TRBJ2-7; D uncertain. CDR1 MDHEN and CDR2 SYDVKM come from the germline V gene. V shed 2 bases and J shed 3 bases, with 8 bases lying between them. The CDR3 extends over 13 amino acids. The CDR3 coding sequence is TGTGCCAGCAGTTTAAACTCCTACTACGAGCAGTACTTC. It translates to CASSLNSYYEQYF.

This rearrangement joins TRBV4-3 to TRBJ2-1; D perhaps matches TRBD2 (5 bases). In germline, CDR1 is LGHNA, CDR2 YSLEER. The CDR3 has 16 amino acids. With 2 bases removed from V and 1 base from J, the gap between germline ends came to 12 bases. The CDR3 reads CASSQMRTGSYNEQFF. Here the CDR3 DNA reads TGCGCCAGCAGCCAAATGCGTACGGGATCCTACAATGAGCAGTTCTTC.

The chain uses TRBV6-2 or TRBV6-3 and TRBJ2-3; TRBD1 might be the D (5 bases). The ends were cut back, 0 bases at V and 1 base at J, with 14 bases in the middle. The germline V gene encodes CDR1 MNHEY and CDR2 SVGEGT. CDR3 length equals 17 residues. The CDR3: CASSYSRRSRGTDTQYF. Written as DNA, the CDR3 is TGTGCCAGCAGTTACTCTCGGAGATCCAGGGGCACAGATACGCAGTATTTT.

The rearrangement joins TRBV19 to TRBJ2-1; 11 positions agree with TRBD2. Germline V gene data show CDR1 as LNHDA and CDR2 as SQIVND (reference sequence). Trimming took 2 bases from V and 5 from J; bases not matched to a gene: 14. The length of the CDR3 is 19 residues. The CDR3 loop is CASSIIGPGLADYNNEQFF. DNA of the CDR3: TGTGCCAGTAGTATAATAGGTCCGGGACTAGCGGATTATAACAATGAGCAGTTCTTC.

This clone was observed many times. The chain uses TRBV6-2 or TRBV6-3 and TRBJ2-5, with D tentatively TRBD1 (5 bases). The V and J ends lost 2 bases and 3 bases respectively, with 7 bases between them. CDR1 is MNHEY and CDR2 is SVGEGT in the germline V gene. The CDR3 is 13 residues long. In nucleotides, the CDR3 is TGTGCCAGCAGTTACGGGGCCAAAGAGACCCAGTACTTC. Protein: CASSYGAKETQYF.

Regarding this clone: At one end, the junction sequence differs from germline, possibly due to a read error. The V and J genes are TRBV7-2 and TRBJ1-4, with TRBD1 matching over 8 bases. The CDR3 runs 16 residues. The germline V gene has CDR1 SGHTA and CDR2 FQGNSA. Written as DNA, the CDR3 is TGTGCCAGCAGCTTAGCGCCCCGGACAGGGAATGAAAAACTGCTTTTT. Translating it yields CASSLAPRTGNEKLLF.

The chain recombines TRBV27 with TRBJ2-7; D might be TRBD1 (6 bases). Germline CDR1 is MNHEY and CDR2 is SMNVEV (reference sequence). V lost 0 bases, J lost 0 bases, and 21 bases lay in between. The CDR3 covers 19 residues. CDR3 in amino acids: CASSLSPSPWQGSSYEQYF. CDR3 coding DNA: TGTGCCAGCAGTTTATCCCCCTCCCCCTGGCAGGGGAGCTCCTACGAGCAGTACTTC.

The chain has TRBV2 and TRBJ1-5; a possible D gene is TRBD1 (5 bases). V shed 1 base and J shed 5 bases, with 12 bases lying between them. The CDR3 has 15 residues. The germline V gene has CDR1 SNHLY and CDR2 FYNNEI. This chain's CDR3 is CASSEEGQGYQPQHF. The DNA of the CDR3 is TGTGCCAGCAGTGAAGAGGGGCAGGGTTATCAGCCCCAGCATTTT. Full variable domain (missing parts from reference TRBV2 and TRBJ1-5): EPEVTQTPSHQVTQMGQEVILRCVPISNHLYFYWYRQILGQKVEFLVSFYNNEISEKSEIFDDQFSVERPDGSNFTLKIRSTKLEDSAMYFCASSEEGQGYQPQHFGDGTRLSIL.

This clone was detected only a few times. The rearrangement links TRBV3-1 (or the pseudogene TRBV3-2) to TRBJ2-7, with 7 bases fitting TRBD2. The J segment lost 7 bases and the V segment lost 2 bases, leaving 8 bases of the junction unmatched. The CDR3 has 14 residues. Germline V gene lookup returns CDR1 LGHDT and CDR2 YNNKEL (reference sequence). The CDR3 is CASSQNGRLGEQYF. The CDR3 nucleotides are TGTGCCAGCAGCCAAAACGGGAGGCTTGGGGAGCAGTACTTC.

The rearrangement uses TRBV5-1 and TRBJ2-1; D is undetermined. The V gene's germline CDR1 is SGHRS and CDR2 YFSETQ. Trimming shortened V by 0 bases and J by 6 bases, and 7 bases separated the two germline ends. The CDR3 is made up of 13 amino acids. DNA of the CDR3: TGCGCCAGCAGCTTGGGAGTCGGCAATGAGCAGTTCTTC. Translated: CASSLGVGNEQFF.

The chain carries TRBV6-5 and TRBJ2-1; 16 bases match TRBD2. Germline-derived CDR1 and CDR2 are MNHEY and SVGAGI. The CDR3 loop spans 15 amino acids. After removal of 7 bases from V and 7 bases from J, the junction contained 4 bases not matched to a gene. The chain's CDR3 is CASTQGLAGGNEQFF. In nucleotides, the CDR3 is TGTGCCAGCACTCAGGGACTAGCGGGGGGGAATGAGCAGTTCTTC.

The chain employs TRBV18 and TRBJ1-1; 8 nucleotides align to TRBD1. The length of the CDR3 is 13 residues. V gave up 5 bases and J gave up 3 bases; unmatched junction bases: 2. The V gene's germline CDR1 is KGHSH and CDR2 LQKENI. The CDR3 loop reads CASSLDRDTEAFF. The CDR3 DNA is TGTGCCAGCTCATTGGACAGGGACACTGAAGCTTTCTTT.

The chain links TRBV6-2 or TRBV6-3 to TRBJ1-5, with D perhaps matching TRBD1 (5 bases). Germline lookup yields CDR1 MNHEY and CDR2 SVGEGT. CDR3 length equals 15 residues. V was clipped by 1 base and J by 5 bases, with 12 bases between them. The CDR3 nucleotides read TGTGCCAGCAGTTACTTGCGGCAGGGCCATCAGCCCCAGCATTTT. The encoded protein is CASSYLRQGHQPQHF.

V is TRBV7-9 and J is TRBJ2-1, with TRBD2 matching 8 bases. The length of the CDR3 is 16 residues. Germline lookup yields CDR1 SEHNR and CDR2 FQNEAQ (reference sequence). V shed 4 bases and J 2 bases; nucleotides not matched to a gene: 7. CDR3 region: CASSSLAGSTYNEQFF. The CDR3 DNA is TGTGCCAGCAGCTCGTTAGCGGGATCGACCTACAATGAGCAGTTCTTC.

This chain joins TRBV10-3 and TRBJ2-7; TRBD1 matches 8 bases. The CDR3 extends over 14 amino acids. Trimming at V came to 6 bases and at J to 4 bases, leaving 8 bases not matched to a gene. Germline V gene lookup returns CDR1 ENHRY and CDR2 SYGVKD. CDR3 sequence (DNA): TGTGCCATCAGCTCCACAGGGGGTGAATACGAGCAGTACTTC. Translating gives CAISSTGGEYEQYF.

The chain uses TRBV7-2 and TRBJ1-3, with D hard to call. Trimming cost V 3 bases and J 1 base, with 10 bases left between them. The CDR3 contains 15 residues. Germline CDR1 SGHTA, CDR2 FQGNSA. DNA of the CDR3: TGTGCCAGCAGCTTGTCTAGGTCGTCTGGAAACACCATATATTTT. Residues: CASSLSRSSGNTIYF.

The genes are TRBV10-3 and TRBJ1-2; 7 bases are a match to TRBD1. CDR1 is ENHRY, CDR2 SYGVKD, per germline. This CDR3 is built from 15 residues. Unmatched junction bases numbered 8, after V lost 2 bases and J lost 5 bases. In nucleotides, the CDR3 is TGTGCCATCAGTGAGCCCCGGGACAGTAGATATGGCTACACCTTC. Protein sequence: CAISEPRDSRYGYTF.

The CDR3 sequence is CASQMGPGETQYF. The CDR3 nucleotides read TGTGCCTCTCAGATGGGTCCAGGGGAGACCCAGTACTTC. The chain combines TRBV2 with TRBJ2-5, with D possibly matching TRBD1 (5 bases). The germline V and J ends were trimmed by 11 bases and 5 bases, with 18 bases remaining between them. The CDR3 totals 13 residues. Germline CDR1 reads SNHLY; CDR2 reads FYNNEI.

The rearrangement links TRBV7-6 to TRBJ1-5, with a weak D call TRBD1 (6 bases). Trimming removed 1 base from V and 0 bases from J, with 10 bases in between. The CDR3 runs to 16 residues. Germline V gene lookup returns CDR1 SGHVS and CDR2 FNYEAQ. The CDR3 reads CASSLGGQSSNQPQHF. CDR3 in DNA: TGTGCCAGCAGCTTAGGGGGACAATCTAGCAATCAGCCCCAGCATTTT.

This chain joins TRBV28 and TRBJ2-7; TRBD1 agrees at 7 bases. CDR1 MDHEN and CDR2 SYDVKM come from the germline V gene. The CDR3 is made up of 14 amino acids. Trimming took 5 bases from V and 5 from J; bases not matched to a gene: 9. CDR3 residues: CASSTPTGQHEQYF. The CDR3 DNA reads TGTGCCAGCAGTACACCGACAGGGCAACACGAGCAGTACTTC.

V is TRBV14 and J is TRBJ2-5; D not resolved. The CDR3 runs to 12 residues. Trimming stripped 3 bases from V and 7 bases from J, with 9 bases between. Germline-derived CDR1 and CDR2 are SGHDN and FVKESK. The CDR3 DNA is TGTGCCAGCAGCCATGGCTTACGGACCCAGTACTTC. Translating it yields CASSHGLRTQYF.